The T cell receptor beta chain under discussion was sequenced for a study of cytotoxic CD8 clonotypes in ibrutinib-treated CLL. Across the study: IGHV unmutated fewer than 18; relapsed/refractory about a dozen; treatment-naive approximately 15. Study results and caveats: Patients had baseline clonality above age-matched healthy donors, and this clonality moved with circulating CD8+ T-cell counts.

Comment on this clone: The antigen is not known.

Investigators sought sequencing depths of between 1 in 200,000 and 1 in 1 million T cells. Some clones are missing from TCRdb's copy, which holds only in-frame ones; the method was immunoSEQ multiplex PCR. The top ten hold around 6.5% of the sample, which has 300,000 or so clones, roughly 67% seen once. This CDR3 comprises 15 residues. V shed 0 bases and J 8 bases; nucleotides not matched to a gene: 6. The germline V gene has CDR1 SGDLS and CDR2 YYNGEE. The sample here was PBMCs, taken after 36 months of ibrutinib treatment. The sequence was obtained from a human donor with chronic lymphocytic leukemia. V and J are TRBV9 and TRBJ2-1, with 9 bases lining up with TRBD1. CDR3 in DNA: TGTGCCAGCAGCGTAGAGGGACAGGGAACCGATGAGCAGTTCTTC. Translating it yields CASSVEGQGTDEQFF. The full variable domain, its missing parts supplied by reference TRBV9 and TRBJ2-1, is DSGVTQTPKHLITATGQRVTLRCSPRSGDLSVYWYQQSLDQGLQFLIQYYNGEERAKGNILERFSAQQFPDLHSELNLSSLELGDSALYFCASSVEGQGTDEQFFGPGTRLTVL.